This T cell receptor beta chain was captured in a study of shared clonotypes between healthy human individuals. The test was conducted at deep level. Assay used: immunoSEQ multiplex PCR; TCRdb lists only in-frame clones, some missing. The top ten hold 0.89% of the sample, which has about 1.1 million clones, approximately 77% seen once. Germline V lookup: CDR1 SGHKS, CDR2 YYEKEE (reference sequence). The CDR3 loop spans 15 amino acids. Trimming pared 2 bases from V and 2 bases from J, leaving 12 bases between. This clonotype was obtained from a young man in good health. Some clones in this sample may be carry-over from other donors' samples. This chain joins TRBV5-5 and TRBJ2-3; TRBD1 or TRBD2 may be the D gene (5 bases each). Sequencing was carried out using memory CD4+ T cells from PBMCs. The subset was: CD45RA-negative fraction. The CDR3 region has the DNA TGTGCCAGCAGCTTCCGGTGGGACGCCACAGATACGCAGTATTTT. Amino acids: CASSFRWDATDTQYF.